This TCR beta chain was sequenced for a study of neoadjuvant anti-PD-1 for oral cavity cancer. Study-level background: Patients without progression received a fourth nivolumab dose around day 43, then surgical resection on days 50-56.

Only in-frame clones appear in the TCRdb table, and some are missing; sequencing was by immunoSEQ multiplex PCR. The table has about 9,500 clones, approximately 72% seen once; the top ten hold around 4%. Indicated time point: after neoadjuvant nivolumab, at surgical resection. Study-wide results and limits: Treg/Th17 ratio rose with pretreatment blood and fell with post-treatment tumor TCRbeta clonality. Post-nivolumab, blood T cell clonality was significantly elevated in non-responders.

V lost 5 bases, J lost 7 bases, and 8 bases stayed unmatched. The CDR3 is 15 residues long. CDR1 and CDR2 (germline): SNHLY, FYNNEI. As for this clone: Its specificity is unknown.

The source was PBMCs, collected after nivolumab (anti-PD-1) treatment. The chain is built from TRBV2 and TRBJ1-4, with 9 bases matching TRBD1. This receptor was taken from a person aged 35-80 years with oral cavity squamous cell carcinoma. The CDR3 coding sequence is TGTGCCAGCAGTCTGCCCGACAGGGGGAGTGAAAAACTGTTTTTT. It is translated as CASSLPDRGSEKLFF.